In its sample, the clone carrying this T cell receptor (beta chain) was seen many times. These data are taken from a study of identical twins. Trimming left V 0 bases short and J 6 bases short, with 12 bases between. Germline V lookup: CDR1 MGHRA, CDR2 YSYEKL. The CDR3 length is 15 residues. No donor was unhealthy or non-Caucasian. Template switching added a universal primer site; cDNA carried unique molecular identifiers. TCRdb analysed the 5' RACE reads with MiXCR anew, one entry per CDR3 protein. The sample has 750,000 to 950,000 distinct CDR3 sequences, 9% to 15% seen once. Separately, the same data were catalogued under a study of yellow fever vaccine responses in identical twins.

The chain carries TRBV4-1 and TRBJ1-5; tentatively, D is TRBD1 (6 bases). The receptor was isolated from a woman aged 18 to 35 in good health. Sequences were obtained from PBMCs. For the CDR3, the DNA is TGCGCCAGCAGCCAAGATATCAGGGGAGGTCAGCCCCAGCATTTT. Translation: CASSQDIRGGQPQHF.